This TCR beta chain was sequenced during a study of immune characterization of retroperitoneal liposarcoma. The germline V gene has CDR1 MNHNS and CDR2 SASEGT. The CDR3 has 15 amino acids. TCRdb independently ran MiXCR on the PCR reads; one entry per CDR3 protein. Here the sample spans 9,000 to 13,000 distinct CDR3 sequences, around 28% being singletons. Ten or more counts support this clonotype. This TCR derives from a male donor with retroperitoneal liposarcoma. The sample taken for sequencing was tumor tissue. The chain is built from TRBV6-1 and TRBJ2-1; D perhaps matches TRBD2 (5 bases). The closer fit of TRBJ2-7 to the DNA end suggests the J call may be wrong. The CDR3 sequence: CASSPPGVVSAGQYF. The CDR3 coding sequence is TGTGCCAGCAGTCCCCCCGGGGTTGTGTCGGCTGGGCAGTACTTC.